Sequencing of this TCR beta chain was carried out in a study of blood T cell repertoires in COVID-19. Using immunoSEQ multiplex PCR, the repertoire was profiled, and TCRdb retains in-frame clones only, with some absent. The sample yields about 180,000 clones, over 80% seen once. Germline V gives CDR1 MNHEY, CDR2 SVGAGI. V lost 2 bases and J 7 bases, leaving 9 bases between the germline ends. CDR3 size: 12 residues. This clone was picked up a small number of times. The sample comprised peripheral blood. The chain has TRBV6-5 and TRBJ2-7; D may be TRBD1 (6 bases). The source of this sequence is a woman aged 40 to 50 with COVID-19, enrolled during active disease. The CDR3 here is CASSYGDNEQYF. Here the CDR3 DNA reads TGTGCCAGCAGTTACGGGGACAATGAGCAGTACTTC.